Given below is one T cell receptor beta chain in context. What antigen it recognizes has not been identified. Base qualities are not at hand, and no much larger clone is one base apart. Here V drops 6 bases and J drops 3 bases, and the junction holds 6 bases not matched to any gene. The CDR3 spans 15 residues, from the cysteine through the phenylalanine. Only the CDR3 DNA stays, 45 bases, in frame from base 1. CDR1 and CDR2 were assigned from the germline V gene (reference sequence) as LNHDA and SQIVND. In total, 600 or so healthy bone marrow donors made up the cohort. Cohort members were all nominally healthy when sampled, although unrecorded immune exposures were likely present. The donor was CMV seronegative and was included in the group of approximately 350 seronegative cohort members. Every donor gave a peripheral blood sample, and the peripheral blood mononuclear cells from that sample were used for TCR beta sequencing. The Qiagen DNeasy Blood Extraction Kit was used to extract genomic DNA from the blood cell samples.

These data are taken from a study of cytomegalovirus exposure and HLA in healthy donors listed by TCRdb under 2017. In the study overall: An earlier analysis of 587 of the donors reported around 280 Gb of sequence data and 117 million unique TCR beta sequences obtained from some 200 million T cells. An early release that covered some 630 HLA-typed donors contained approximately 300 gigabases of sequencing data and about 84 million unique TCR sequences. Of the roughly 400 genotyped donors, about 80% fell in the genetic ancestry cluster associated with self-reported Caucasian donors. The study was designed to test whether signatures of past pathogen exposure could be identified by cataloging public T cell receptors. Using immunosequencing, the study profiled T cell repertoires from roughly 650 subjects and related those repertoires to cytomegalovirus serostatus. Along with the 666-subject first cohort, a separate validation cohort of roughly 110 different subjects was used. The study combined high-throughput TCR immunosequencing, statistical association of individual TCRs with disease status, and machine learning to predict cytomegalovirus infection status. To study patterns of TCR occurrence, a later analysis re-analyzed previously published TCR beta repertoires from 666 donors and added high-resolution HLA genotyping. Rather than drawing on any new phenotypic data, the later analysis identified candidate immune exposures from TCR beta sequences and the way those sequences occurred across donors. An earlier analysis of approximately 640 of the donors applied high-throughput TCR beta sequencing to assess whether each TCR beta V gene segment acted as functional or pseudogenic. Donor age, sex, ethnicity and CMV serostatus were collected together with the repertoire data. In a later genetic analysis, genome-wide SNP genotypes for about 55% of the roughly 700 donors were used, and that subset was treated as a discovery cohort. Every discovery cohort repertoire had been produced on one sequencing platform. Both class I and class II loci were covered by HLA typing, at four-digit resolution. The number of typed donors differed by locus: 629-630 for A, B, C, DRB1 and DQB1; approximately 520 for DQA1; 606 for DPA1; and roughly 470 for DPB1. Roughly five DR-DQ haplotypes were treated as single units for association and clustering because of strong linkage in the cohort. Among 398 genotyped donors of the cohort, an average of approximately 250,000 unique TCR beta nucleotide sequences were sequenced per donor, around 18% of them non-productive. What the study reported, not specific to this receptor: Several of the top co-occurrence clusters appeared to be linked to parvovirus B19, influenza, CMV and Epstein-Barr virus, according to a later analysis. Sequencing depth was assumed to be roughly uniform across donors in the presence/absence analyses, though that assumption may not hold. In a later genetic analysis, a missense DCLRE1C variant was associated with V-gene and J-gene trimming of TCR beta chains, and the association was replicated in an independent cohort. According to a later analysis, most CMV-associated TCR beta chains appeared to be HLA-restricted, and the HLA associations seemed to be driven largely by CMV exposure. Most TCR sequences were seen in very few donors, while some public TCRs were found in many individuals. In a later analysis, more than 15,000 TCR beta sequences were associated with specific HLA alleles at a false discovery rate of 0.05. According to a later genetic analysis, donors in an Asian-associated ancestry cluster had fewer N-insertions in productive TCRs than the approximately 670-donor mean. The cohort was sequenced for TCR beta chains only, and without alpha or paired-chain data the features that could be detected were limited. When HLA alleles, especially DR and DQ, strongly co-occurred, attributing TCR associations to individual alleles was difficult. Because counts were too low, approximately 18 rarely observed V segments, including chromosome 9 orphons, were excluded from the earlier analysis of 587 of the donors. In an earlier analysis of about 540 of the donors, most TCR beta V segments were observed in productive rearrangements about 87% or about 30% of the time, broadly matching IMGT annotations. The only immune exposure information available for the cohort was CMV serostatus. Linkage disequilibrium might explain the correlated functional status among segregating V segments, but an unknown experimental factor could not be excluded. In a later analysis, HLA-associated TCR beta chains were found to be more clonally expanded and to have lower generation probabilities than equally common non-associated chains. The authors suggested that the approach could potentially be generalized to other disease states and immunological phenotypes. In both the original and validation cohorts, the classifier was reported to diagnose cytomegalovirus status with high specificity and sensitivity. A total of some 180 TCR beta chains were listed by the study as associated with cytomegalovirus. In vitro tests confirmed that a few of the cytomegalovirus-associated TCR beta chains recognize cytomegalovirus antigens. A further reported finding was that TCR beta sequences accurately predicted the HLA-A and HLA-B alleles for most subjects in the first cohort. Some IMGT-functional V segments, including TRBV6-2 and TRBV6-3, could not be distinguished by the 87-base-pair reads and were therefore excluded. A later analysis found that TCR association rates varied across HLA loci, with DRB1 alleles showing the most associated TCRs and HLA-C alleles the fewest. Because HLA typing was unavailable for some donors at each locus, only the typed subset was used in association tests. A cluster of highly shared sequence variants was judged likely to represent a technical artifact of the sequencing pipeline.

Library preparation was by the immunoSEQ multiplex PCR assay. A mixture of 60 forward primers for TCR Vbeta segments and 13 reverse primers for TCR Jbeta segments was used in the multiplex PCR. Amplification of the CDR3 region of rearranged TCR beta genes was performed with a multiplex PCR assay on genomic DNA. Amplified TCR beta libraries were sequenced as 87-base-pair reads on the Illumina HiSeq System. From the authors' description of their analysis: A later analysis counted 75 million to 100 million unique TCR beta chains across the 690 or so repertoires, and roughly 10 million of these chains were shared by at least two donors. Raw reads were error-corrected and collapsed into unique sequences by a nearest-neighbor algorithm in which closely related sequences were merged to remove PCR and sequencing errors. CDR3 sequences were aligned to IMGT reference sequences to assign V, D and J gene segments. For a sequence to be retained, at least a six-nucleotide match to both a V gene segment and a J gene segment was required. A rearrangement counted as productive if the CDR3 had no stop codons and remained in frame with V and J, and every other rearrangement counted as non-productive. CDR3 was defined by IMGT convention, running from the second conserved V-encoded cysteine to the conserved J-encoded phenylalanine. The earlier analysis of 500 to 750 of the donors excluded any sequence lacking an unambiguous match to a single V gene segment. In an earlier analysis of 450 to 750 of the donors, a V segment was called functional when productive rearrangements were above 56.7%, and segregating when the standard deviation between donors exceeded 5%. A statistical classification framework was built to diagnose cytomegalovirus status from the catalog of TCR beta chain sequences. In a later analysis, TCR nucleotide sequences were compared against IMGT/GENE-DB human TR gene sequences so that V and J genes could be assigned. In a later analysis, CDR3 sequences and most-parsimonious VDJ recombination scenarios were assigned using the TCRdist pipeline. In a later analysis, each TCR beta chain was defined by its CDR3 amino acid sequence together with its V-gene family, and reads without a unique V-gene family were excluded. As a way to deal with suspected cross-contamination and a sequencing artifact, a later analysis dropped hundreds of nucleotide sequences that were highly shared and had low generation probability. For each public chain, a later analysis derived a clonal expansion index from normalized ranks of inferred template counts within each repertoire. In a later analysis, generation probabilities were computed using a VDJ recombination model fitted to out-of-frame rearrangements, and the results were checked against IGoR. In a later analysis, TCR-TCR, TCR-HLA and TCR-CMV co-occurrence was scored with hypergeometric tests, and a repertoire-size bias correction was applied to TCR pairs. To estimate false discovery rates, a later analysis permuted the HLA or CMV assignments 20 times. In a later analysis, co-occurring TCRs were grouped using DBSCAN, and TCRdist sequence similarity was added for clustering within HLA-allele-positive subsets. For co-occurrence clustering, repertoires with fewer than 30,000 or more than 120,000 public chains were excluded, along with roughly 5 repertoires with anomalous nucleotide sharing. In TCRdb, the immuneACCESS table is reduced to in-frame sequences with V and J assigned. These tables do not hold every clone; where another copy was compared, an unresolved V gene accounts for under half, and the others remain unexplained. V, J and clone size reflect that table, while D and trimming were determined from the DNA. This sample has 95,000 to 100,000 clones in its table, and approximately 80% of those were observed once. The ten largest clones take up 7.5% to 9% of the sample.

This clonotype originated in a female donor in good health and CMV-seronegative. The chain employs TRBV19 and TRBJ2-1; the junction holds 9 bases that match TRBD1. Sequences were obtained from PBMCs. The DNA reads TGTGCCAGTAGGGGACAGGGAGGGGACTACAATGAGCAGTTCTTC. Translated, this is CASRGQGGDYNEQFF. Joined to the reference TRBV19 and TRBJ2-1 proteins, this CDR3 gives the full variable domain: DGGITQSPKYLFRKEGQNVTLSCEQNLNHDAMYWYRQDPGQGLRLIYYSQIVNDFQKGDIAEGYSVSREKKESFPLTVTSAQKNPTAFYLCASRGQGGDYNEQFFGPGTRLTVL.